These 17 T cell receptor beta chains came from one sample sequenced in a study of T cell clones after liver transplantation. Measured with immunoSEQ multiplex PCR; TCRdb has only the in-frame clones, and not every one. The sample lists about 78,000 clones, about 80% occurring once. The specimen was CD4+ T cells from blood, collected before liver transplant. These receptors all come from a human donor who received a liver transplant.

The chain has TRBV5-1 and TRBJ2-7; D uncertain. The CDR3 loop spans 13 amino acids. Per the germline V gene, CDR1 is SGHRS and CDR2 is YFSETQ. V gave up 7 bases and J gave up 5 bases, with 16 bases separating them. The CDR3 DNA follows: TGCGCCAGCGCAGCTCTAAGGACGAACGAGCAGTACTTC. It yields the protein CASAALRTNEQYF. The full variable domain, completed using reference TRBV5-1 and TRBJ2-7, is KAGVTQTPRYLIKTRGQQVTLSCSPISGHRSVSWYQQTPGQGLQFLFEYFSETQRNKGNFPGRFSGRQFSNSRSEMNVSTLELGDSALYLCASAALRTNEQYFGPGTRLTVT.

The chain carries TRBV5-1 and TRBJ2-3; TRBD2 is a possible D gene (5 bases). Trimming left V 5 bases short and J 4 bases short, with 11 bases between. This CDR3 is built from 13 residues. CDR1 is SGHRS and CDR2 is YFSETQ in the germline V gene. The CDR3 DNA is TGCGCCAGCAGTGGTGGGAGCGCAGATACGCAGTATTTT. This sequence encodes CASSGGSADTQYF. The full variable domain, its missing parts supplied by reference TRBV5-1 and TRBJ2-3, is KAGVTQTPRYLIKTRGQQVTLSCSPISGHRSVSWYQQTPGQGLQFLFEYFSETQRNKGNFPGRFSGRQFSNSRSEMNVSTLELGDSALYLCASSGGSADTQYFGPGTRLTVL.

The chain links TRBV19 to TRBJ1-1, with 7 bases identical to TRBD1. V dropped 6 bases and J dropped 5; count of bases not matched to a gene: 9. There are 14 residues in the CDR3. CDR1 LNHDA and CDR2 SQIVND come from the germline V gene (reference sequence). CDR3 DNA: TGTGCCAGTAGCCCCGACGACAGGGATACTGAAGCTTTCTTT. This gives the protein CASSPDDRDTEAFF.

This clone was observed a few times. This chain's CDR3 is CASSLRWGFNEQFF. The DNA of the CDR3 is TGTGCCAGCAGTTTGAGATGGGGCTTTAATGAGCAGTTCTTC. The chain employs TRBV27 and TRBJ2-1; tentatively, D is TRBD1 (5 bases). CDR1 is MNHEY, CDR2 SMNVEV, per germline (reference sequence). Trimming shortened V by 3 bases and J by 7 bases, and 13 bases separated the two germline ends. The CDR3 has 14 amino acids.

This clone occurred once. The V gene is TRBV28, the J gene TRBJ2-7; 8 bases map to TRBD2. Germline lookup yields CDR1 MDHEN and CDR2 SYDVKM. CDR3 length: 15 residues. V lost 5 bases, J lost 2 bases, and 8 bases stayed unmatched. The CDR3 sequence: CASSLPTGGPYEQYF. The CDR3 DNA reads TGTGCCAGCAGTCTCCCGACGGGAGGGCCCTACGAGCAGTACTTC.

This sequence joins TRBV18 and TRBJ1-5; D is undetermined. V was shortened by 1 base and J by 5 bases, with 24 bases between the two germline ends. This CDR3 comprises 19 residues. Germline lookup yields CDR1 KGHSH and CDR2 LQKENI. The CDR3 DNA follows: TGTGCCAGCTCACCACGACCCCCGGGCAGGTCCTTACCCCATCAGCCCCAGCATTTT. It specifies CASSPRPPGRSLPHQPQHF.

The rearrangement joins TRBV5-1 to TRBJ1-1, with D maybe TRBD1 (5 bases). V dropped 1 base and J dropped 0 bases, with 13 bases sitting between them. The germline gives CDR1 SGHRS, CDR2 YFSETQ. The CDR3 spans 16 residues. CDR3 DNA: TGCGCCAGCAGCTTGTTGTCCGGGGGGATGAACACTGAAGCTTTCTTT. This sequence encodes CASSLLSGGMNTEAFF.

CDR3 sequence (DNA): TGCAGCGCATCCGGGGGGATTTCTGGAAACACCATATATTTT. Translating it yields CSASGGISGNTIYF. The genes are TRBV29-1 and TRBJ1-3, with a weak D call TRBD1 (5 bases). CDR1 SQVTM and CDR2 ANQGSEA come from the germline V gene. The CDR3 runs 14 residues. V was clipped by 7 bases and J by 1 base, with 14 bases between them.

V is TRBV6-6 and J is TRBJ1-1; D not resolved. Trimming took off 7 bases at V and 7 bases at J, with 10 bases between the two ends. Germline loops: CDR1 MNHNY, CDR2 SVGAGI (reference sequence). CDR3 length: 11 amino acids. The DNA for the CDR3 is TGTGCCAGCACTAAGGGAGGTGAAGCTTTCTTT. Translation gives CASTKGGEAFF.

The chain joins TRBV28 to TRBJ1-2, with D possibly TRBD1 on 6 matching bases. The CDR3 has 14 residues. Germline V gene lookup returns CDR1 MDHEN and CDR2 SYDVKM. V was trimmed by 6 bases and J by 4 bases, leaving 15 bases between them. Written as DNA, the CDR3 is TGTGCCAGCAGGCTAGGGGCAGGGGTCTATGGCTACACCTTC. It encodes CASRLGAGVYGYTF.

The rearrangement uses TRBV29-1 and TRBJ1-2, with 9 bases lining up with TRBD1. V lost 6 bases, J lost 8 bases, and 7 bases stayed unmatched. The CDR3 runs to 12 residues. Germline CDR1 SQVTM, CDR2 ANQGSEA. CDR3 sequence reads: CSVPGQGRGYTF. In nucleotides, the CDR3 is TGCAGCGTCCCCGGACAGGGGAGAGGCTACACCTTC.

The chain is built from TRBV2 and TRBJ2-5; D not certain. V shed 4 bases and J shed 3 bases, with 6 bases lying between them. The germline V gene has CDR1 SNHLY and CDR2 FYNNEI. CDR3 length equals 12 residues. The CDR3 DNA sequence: TGTGCCAGCAGTGTTTACGAAGAGACCCAGTACTTC. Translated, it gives CASSVYEETQYF. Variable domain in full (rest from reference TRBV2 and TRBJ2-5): EPEVTQTPSHQVTQMGQEVILRCVPISNHLYFYWYRQILGQKVEFLVSFYNNEISEKSEIFDDQFSVERPDGSNFTLKIRSTKLEDSAMYFCASSVYEETQYFGPGTRLLVL.

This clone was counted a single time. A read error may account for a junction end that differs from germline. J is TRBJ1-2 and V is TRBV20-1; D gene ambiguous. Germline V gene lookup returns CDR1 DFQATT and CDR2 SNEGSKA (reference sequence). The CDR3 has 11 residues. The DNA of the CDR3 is TGTGGGTCGCAAGATAACTATGGCTACACCTTC. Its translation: CGSQDNYGYTF.

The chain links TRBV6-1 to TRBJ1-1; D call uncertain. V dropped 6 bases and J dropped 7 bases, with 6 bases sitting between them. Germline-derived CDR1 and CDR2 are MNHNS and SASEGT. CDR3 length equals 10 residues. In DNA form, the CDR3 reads TGTGCCAGCAGAGGTAATGAAGCTTTCTTT. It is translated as CASRGNEAFF.

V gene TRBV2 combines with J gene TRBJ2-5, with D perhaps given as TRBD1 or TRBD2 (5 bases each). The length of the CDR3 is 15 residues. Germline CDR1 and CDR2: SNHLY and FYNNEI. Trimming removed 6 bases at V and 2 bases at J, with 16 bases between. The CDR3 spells CASRRNKRGQETQYF. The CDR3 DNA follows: TGTGCCAGCAGAAGGAATAAGAGGGGTCAAGAGACCCAGTACTTC.

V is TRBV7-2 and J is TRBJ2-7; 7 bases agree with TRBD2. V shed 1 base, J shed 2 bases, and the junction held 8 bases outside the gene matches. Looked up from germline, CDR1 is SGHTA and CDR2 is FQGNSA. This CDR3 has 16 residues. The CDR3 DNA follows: TGTGCCAGCAGCTTAGGTATGACTAGCCTTGCCTACGAGCAGTACTTC. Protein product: CASSLGMTSLAYEQYF.

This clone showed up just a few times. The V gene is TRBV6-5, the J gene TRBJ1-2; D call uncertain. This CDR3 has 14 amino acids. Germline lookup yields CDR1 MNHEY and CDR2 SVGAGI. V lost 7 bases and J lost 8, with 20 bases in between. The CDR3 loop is CASMSPVRSIGYTF. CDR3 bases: TGTGCCAGCATGTCTCCGGTCAGGAGTATAGGCTACACCTTC.